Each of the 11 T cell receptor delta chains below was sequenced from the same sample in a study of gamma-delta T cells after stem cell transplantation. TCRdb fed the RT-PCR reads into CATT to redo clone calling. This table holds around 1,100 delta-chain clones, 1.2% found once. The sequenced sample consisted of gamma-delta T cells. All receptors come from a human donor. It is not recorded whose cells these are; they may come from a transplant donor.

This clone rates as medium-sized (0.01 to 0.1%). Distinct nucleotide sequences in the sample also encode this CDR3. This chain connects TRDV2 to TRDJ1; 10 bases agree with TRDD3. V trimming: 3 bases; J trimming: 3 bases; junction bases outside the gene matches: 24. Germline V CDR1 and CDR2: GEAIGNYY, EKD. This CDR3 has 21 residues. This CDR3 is CACDPLPLTSYWGIVADKLIF. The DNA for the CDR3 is TGTGCCTGTGACCCCCTGCCCCTAACGTCGTACTGGGGGATTGTGGCCGATAAACTCATCTTT.

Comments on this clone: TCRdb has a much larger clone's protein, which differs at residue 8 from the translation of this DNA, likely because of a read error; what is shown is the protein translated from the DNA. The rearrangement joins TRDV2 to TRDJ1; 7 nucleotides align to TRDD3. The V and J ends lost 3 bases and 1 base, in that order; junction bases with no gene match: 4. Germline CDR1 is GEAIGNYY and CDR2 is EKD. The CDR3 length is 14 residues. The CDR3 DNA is TGTGCCTGTGACTCCCTGGGGGCCACCGATAAACTCATCTTT. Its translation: CACDSLGATDKLIF.

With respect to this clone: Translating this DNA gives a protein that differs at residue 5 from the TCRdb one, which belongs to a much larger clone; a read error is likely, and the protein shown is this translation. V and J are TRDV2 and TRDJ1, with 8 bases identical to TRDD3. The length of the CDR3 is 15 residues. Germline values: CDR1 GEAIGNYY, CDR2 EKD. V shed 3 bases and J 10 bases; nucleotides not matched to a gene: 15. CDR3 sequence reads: CACDAVGIPPNRLIF. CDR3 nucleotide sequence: TGTGCCTGTGACGCCGTGGGGATACCCCCTAACCGACTCATCTTT.

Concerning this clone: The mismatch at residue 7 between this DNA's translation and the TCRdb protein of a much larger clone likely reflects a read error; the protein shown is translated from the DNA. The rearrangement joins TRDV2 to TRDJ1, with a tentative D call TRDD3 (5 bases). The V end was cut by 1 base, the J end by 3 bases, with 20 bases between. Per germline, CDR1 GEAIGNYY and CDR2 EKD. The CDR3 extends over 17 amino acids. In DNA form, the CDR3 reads TGTGCCTGTGACACGTGGGTCCCCGACGGGGGGGCCGATAAACTCATCTTT. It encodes CACDTWVPDGGADKLIF.

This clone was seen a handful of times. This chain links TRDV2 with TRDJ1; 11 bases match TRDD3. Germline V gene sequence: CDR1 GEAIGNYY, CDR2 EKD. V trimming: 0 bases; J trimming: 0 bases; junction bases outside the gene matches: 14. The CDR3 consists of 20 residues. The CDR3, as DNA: TGTGCCTGTGACACCGTGTCTGTTGGGGGATACGGTCTGTACACCGATAAACTCATCTTT. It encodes CACDTVSVGGYGLYTDKLIF.

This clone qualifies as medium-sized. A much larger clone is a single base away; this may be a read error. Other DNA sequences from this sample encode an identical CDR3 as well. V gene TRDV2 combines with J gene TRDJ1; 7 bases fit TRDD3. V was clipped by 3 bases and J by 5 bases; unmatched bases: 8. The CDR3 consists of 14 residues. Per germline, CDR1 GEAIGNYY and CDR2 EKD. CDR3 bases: TGTGCCTGTGACTCGTTACTGGGGAAGGATAAACTCATCTTT. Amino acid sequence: CACDSLLGKDKLIF.

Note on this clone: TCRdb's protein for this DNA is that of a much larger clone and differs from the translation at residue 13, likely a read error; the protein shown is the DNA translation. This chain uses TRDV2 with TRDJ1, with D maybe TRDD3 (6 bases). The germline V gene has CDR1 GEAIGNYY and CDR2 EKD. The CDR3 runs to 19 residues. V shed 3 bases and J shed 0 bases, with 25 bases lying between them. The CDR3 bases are TGTGCCTGTGACGGTTTATCTGGGGATGCTCGACTTGACACCGATAAACTCATCTTT. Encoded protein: CACDGLSGDARLDTDKLIF.

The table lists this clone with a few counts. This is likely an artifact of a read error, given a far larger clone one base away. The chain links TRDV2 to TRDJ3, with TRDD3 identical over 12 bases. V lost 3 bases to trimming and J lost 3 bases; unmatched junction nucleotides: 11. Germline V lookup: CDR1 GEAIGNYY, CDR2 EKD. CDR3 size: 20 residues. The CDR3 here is CACDQPPLGDTLWDTRQMFF. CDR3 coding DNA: TGTGCCTGTGACCAACCCCCGCTGGGGGATACGCTCTGGGACACCCGACAGATGTTTTTC.

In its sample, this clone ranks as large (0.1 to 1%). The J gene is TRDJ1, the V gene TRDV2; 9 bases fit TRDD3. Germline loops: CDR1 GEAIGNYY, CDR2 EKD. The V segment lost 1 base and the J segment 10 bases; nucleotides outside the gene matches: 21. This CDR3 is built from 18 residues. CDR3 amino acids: CACDTASTWGYERGRLIF. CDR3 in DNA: TGTGCCTGTGACACGGCCTCGACGTGGGGATACGAACGGGGGAGACTCATCTTT.

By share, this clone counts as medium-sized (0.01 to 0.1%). Here the CDR3 reads CACDRLGDTGTSWDTRQMFF. The CDR3 DNA sequence: TGTGCCTGTGACAGACTGGGGGACACCGGTACCTCCTGGGACACCCGACAGATGTTTTTC. The chain couples TRDV2 to TRDJ3, with 9 bases that match TRDD3. CDR1 is GEAIGNYY and CDR2 is EKD in the germline V gene. J was trimmed by 0 bases and V by 2 bases; bases with no gene match: 10. CDR3 length: 20 amino acids.

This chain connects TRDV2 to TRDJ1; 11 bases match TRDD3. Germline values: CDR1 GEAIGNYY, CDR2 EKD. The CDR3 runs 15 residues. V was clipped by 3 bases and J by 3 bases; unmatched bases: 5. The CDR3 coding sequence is TGTGCCTGTGACCCAGTGGGGGATACGGCCGATAAACTCATCTTT. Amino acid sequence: CACDPVGDTADKLIF.